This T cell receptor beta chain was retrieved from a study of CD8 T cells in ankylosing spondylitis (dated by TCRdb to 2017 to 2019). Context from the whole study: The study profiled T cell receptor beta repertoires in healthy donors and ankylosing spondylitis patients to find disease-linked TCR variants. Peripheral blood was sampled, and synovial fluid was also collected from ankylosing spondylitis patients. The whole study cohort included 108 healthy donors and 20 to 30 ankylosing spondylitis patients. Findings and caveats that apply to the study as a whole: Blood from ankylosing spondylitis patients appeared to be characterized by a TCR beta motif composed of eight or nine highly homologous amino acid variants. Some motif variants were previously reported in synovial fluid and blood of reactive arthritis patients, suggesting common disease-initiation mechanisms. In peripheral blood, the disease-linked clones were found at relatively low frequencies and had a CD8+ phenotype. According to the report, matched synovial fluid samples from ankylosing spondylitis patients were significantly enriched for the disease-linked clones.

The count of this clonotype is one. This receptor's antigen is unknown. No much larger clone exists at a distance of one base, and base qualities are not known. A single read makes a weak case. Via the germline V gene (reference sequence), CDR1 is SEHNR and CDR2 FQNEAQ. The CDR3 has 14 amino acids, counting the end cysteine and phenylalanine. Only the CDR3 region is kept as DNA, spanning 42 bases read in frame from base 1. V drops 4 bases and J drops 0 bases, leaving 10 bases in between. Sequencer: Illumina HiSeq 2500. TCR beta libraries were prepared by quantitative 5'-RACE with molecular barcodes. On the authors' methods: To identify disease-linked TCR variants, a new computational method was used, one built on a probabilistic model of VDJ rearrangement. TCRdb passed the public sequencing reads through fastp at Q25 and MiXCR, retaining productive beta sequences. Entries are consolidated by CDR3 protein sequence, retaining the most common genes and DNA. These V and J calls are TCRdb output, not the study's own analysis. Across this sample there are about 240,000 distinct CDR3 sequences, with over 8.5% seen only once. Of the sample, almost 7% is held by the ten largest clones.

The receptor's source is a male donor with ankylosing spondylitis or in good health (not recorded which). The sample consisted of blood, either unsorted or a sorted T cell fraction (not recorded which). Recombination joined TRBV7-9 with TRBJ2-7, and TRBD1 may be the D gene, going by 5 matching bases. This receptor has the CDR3 CASSSTESSYEQYF. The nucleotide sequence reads TGTGCCAGCAGCTCGACAGAGAGCTCCTACGAGCAGTACTTC. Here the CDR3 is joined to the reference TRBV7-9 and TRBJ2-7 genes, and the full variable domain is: DTGVSQNPRHKITKRGQNVTFRCDPISEHNRLYWYRQTLGQGPEFLTYFQNEAQLEKSRLLSDRFSAERPKGSFSTLEIQRTEQGDSAMYLCASSSTESSYEQYFGPGTRLTVT.